This is a list of T cell receptor beta chains from one sample in a study of T cell repertoires in cytomegalovirus infection. TCRdb ran MiXCR on the reads and lists one entry per CDR3 protein. This sample carries fewer than 300,000 distinct CDR3 sequences, roughly 24% of them seen once, and the ten largest clones take approximately 15%. Material for sequencing was PBMCs. The source is a human donor in good health (CMV status not recorded). Some clones in this sample may be carry-over from other donors' samples. Both conserved end residues are part of each CDR3. Fields, in order: clone size, CDR3 length, V gene, CDR3 protein. A row's size may be missing; if present it is once, few, many or a size class.

size: NA; length: 13; V: TRBV28; CDR3: CASSVPGNYEQYF
size: NA; length: 17; V: TRBV7-9; CDR3: CASSLARDSRGYNEQFF
size: NA; length: 13; V: TRBV20-1; CDR3: CSAQTGGTDTQYF
size: NA; length: 15; V: TRBV7-8; CDR3: CASSTQGSSNQPQHF
size: many; length: 15; V: TRBV6-1; CDR3: CASSEGDRAYNEQFF
size: NA; length: 15; V: TRBV19; CDR3: CASSRDPSSYNEQFF
size: NA; length: 14; V: TRBV6-2/TRBV6-3; CDR3: CASLGGYSNQPQHF
size: NA; length: 14; V: TRBV28; CDR3: CASSFSGGAWTQYF
size: NA; length: 15; V: TRBV20-1; CDR3: CSARDWQGGTGELFF
size: many; length: 16; V: TRBV7-2; CDR3: CASSLASQGRGEKLFF
size: NA; length: 14; V: TRBV7-9; CDR3: CASSLDLYNSPLHF
size: NA; length: 14; V: TRBV28; CDR3: CASSRRDPTYEQYF
size: few; length: 16; V: TRBV9; CDR3: CASSVDFTGSNEKLFF
size: NA; length: 12; V: TRBV29-1; CDR3: CSVEVGGGGYNF
size: many; length: 13; V: TRBV7-2; CDR3: CASSRTRGYEQYF
size: few; length: 14; V: TRBV15; CDR3: CATSREGRGETQYF
size: few; length: 14; V: TRBV20-1; CDR3: CSARGGLGNQPQHF
size: NA; length: 13; V: TRBV20-1; CDR3: CSANGNGGEKLFF
size: few; length: 18; V: TRBV28; CDR3: CASSWTSGAGSSTDTQYF
size: NA; length: 16; V: TRBV25-1; CDR3: CASSTFEGNSYNEQFF
size: many; length: 18; V: TRBV7-9; CDR3: CASSPIGQFGRSYNEQFF
size: NA; length: 13; V: TRBV11-2; CDR3: CASSRAWAGELFF
size: NA; length: 16; V: TRBV5-1; CDR3: CASSLDGGGDQETQYF
size: many; length: 14; V: TRBV7-8; CDR3: CASSRGQGIYEQYF
size: few; length: 21; V: TRBV20-1; CDR3: CSARDPGLAGTYIRSYNEQFF
size: NA; length: 16; V: TRBV5-5; CDR3: CASSLEGAGEDEKLFF
size: few; length: 16; V: TRBV27; CDR3: CASSLLVTLGYNEQFF
size: NA; length: 15; V: TRBV6-5; CDR3: CASSYSTRAGNTIYF
size: NA; length: 13; V: TRBV29-1; CDR3: CSVVRKMNTEAFF
size: few; length: 13; V: TRBV7-8; CDR3: CAGSLTAAQALHF
size: few; length: 18; V: TRBV5-4; CDR3: CASSSGLAGDSSGNEQFF
size: many; length: 15; V: TRBV7-2; CDR3: CASILSLSGATEAFF
size: NA; length: 14; V: TRBV6-5; CDR3: CASSFTGALYEQYF
size: few; length: 14; V: TRBV28; CDR3: CASSLVPSYNEQFF
size: many; length: 13; V: TRBV7-2; CDR3: CASSPTGNQPQHF
size: NA; length: 16; V: TRBV7-6; CDR3: CASSFRQGALGETQYF
size: NA; length: 15; V: TRBV11-2; CDR3: CASSLVRGRMGELFF
size: few; length: 15; V: TRBV12-3/TRBV12-4; CDR3: CASSPGGTSGTEQYF
size: NA; length: 16; V: TRBV5-1; CDR3: CASSITGGAGDTEAFF
size: NA; length: 13; V: TRBV10-3; CDR3: CAISTQEDQPQHF
size: few; length: 14; V: TRBV6-2/TRBV6-3; CDR3: CASSYARAQETQYF
size: few; length: 13; V: TRBV5-8; CDR3: CASPLGKNTEAFF
size: NA; length: 15; V: TRBV3-1; CDR3: CASSQSPEQRYEQYF
size: many; length: 14; V: TRBV7-9; CDR3: CASSFAGLYYGYTF
size: NA; length: 13; V: TRBV7-6; CDR3: CASSSDDNQPQHF
size: many; length: 15; V: TRBV7-9; CDR3: CASSSQLAGVYEQYF
size: many; length: 15; V: TRBV7-6; CDR3: CASSLWEGPSTEAFF
size: NA; length: 16; V: TRBV29-1; CDR3: CSVGLGAGGGPDTQYF
size: NA; length: 13; V: TRBV20-1; CDR3: CSASMAGQETQYF
size: NA; length: 16; V: TRBV19; CDR3: CASSTRGGGSGYEQYF
size: many; length: 17; V: TRBV7-2; CDR3: CASSLILAGGGYNEQFF
size: NA; length: 13; V: TRBV4-1; CDR3: CASSQANNQPQHF
size: few; length: 15; V: TRBV6-6; CDR3: CASSAYLAGVGEQFF
size: many; length: 15; V: TRBV7-8; CDR3: CASSPGTSGTYEQYF
size: few; length: 13; V: TRBV6-5; CDR3: CASSYLSGRAEFF
size: many; length: 15; V: TRBV7-9; CDR3: CASSSGGSLNTEAFF
size: few; length: 14; V: TRBV25-1; CDR3: CASRPDGELQPQHF